One T cell receptor beta chain is described in this entry. The antigen remains unidentified. These data originate in a study of shared clonotypes between healthy human individuals. Study-level information: The study used three CD4 naive, three CD4 memory, two CD8 naive and one CD8 memory plate per donor.

From germline, CDR1 is SGHNT and CDR2 YENEEA. The CDR3 length is 12 residues. Trimming cost V 5 bases and J 4 bases, with 9 bases left between them. As processed by the authors: Because ImmunoSEQ provided only junction sequences with no quality scores, the filtering differed. Generated by immunoSEQ multiplex PCR, the TCRdb table keeps only in-frame clones and is missing some. The V and J calls and clone size come from that table; D and trimming were worked out from the DNA. The sample shows approximately 95,000 clones, around two thirds of them seen only once. Study-wide points: The study generally estimated greater richness for naive than memory subsets. The represented genetic and exposure-history diversity was limited by the small number of donors.

This chain links TRBV11-3 with TRBJ2-7; D tentatively reads TRBD1 or TRBD2 (5 bases each). Sequences were obtained from memory CD8+ T cells sorted from blood. The subset is: CD45RO+ cells pooled with CCR7-negative TemRA cells. This receptor was identified in a man aged 30 to 45 in good health. The CDR3 bases are TGTGCCAGCAGCGCTGGGGGATACGAGCAGTACTTC. This encodes CASSAGGYEQYF. The complete variable domain, with remaining parts taken from reference TRBV11-3 and TRBJ2-7, reads EAGVVQSPRYKIIEKKQPVAFWCNPISGHNTLYWYLQNLGQGPELLIRYENEEAVDDSQLPKDRFSAERLKGVDSTLKIQPAELGDSAVYLCASSAGGYEQYFGPGTRLTVT.